These 27 T cell receptor beta chains were all obtained from the same sample, sequenced in a study of control samples from healthy donors and cancer patients. TCRdb keeps only in-frame clones here, not all; method: immunoSEQ multiplex PCR. The table records roughly 150,000 clones, about 90% of them present only once. Material: blood. The receptors were sampled from a man aged 18 to 35 in good health.

The chain has TRBV5-4 and TRBJ2-1; 8 positions match TRBD2. With 1 base clipped from V and 6 bases from J, the junction kept 9 bases outside the gene matches. The germline gives CDR1 SGHNT, CDR2 YYREEE (reference sequence). The CDR3 length is 16 residues. The CDR3 sequence: CASSLIWRGEGNEQFF. In DNA, the CDR3 is TGTGCCAGCAGCTTGATTTGGCGGGGGGAGGGCAATGAGCAGTTCTTC.

The V call is TRBV5-1, the J call TRBJ1-2; possibly TRBD1 for D (6 bases). Trimming removed 0 bases at V and 9 bases at J, with 21 bases between. Germline loops: CDR1 SGHRS, CDR2 YFSETQ. The CDR3 runs 16 residues. This CDR3 reads CASSLEGSGAAISYTF. CDR3 nucleotide sequence: TGCGCCAGCAGCTTGGAAGGGTCAGGGGCCGCCATAAGCTACACCTTC.

The chain carries TRBV7-9 and TRBJ2-7; D not resolved. Germline assignment: CDR1 SEHNR and CDR2 FQNEAQ (reference sequence). This CDR3 has 15 amino acids. The ends were cut back, 5 bases at V and 5 bases at J, with 19 bases in the middle. The CDR3 loop reads CASSPEPGLGDEQYF. CDR3 bases: TGTGCCAGCAGCCCGGAGCCCGGCTTGGGCGACGAGCAGTACTTC.

CDR3 amino acids: CASSQSRGLGTGELFF. The CDR3, as DNA: TGTGCCAGCAGCCAATCTAGGGGGCTTGGCACCGGGGAGCTGTTTTTT. This chain joins TRBV13 and TRBJ2-2; TRBD1 agrees at 7 bases. This CDR3 has 16 residues. The V and J ends lost 5 bases and 4 bases, in that order; junction bases with no gene match: 10. Germline lookup yields CDR1 PRHDT and CDR2 FYEKMQ (reference sequence).

V and J are TRBV19 and TRBJ2-3; either TRBD1 or TRBD2 may supply D (5 bases each). This CDR3 has 14 amino acids. Germline V gene data show CDR1 as LNHDA and CDR2 as SQIVND (reference sequence). The V and J ends lost 8 bases and 7 bases respectively, with 19 bases between them. This CDR3 reads CASSPGTTEYTQYF. CDR3 DNA sequence: TGTGCCAGTTCCCCGGGGACGACGGAGTATACGCAGTATTTT.

The J gene is TRBJ2-5, the V gene TRBV3-1 (or the pseudogene TRBV3-2); 8 nucleotides match TRBD2. The V gene's germline CDR1 is LGHDT and CDR2 YNNKEL (reference sequence). The CDR3 length is 14 residues. The J segment lost 7 bases and the V segment lost 4 bases, leaving 8 bases of the junction unmatched. The CDR3 DNA reads as TGTGCCAGCAGCCCCGGACTAGCAGGGAGGACCCAGTACTTC. This encodes CASSPGLAGRTQYF.

The chain is built from TRBV6-5 and TRBJ1-1; D remains ambiguous. CDR1 is MNHEY and CDR2 is SVGAGI in the germline V gene. CDR3 length equals 15 residues. Trimming left V 2 bases short and J 3 bases short, with 13 bases between. CDR3: CASSYIPGGDTEAFF. CDR3 DNA: TGTGCCAGCAGTTACATACCGGGCGGGGACACTGAAGCTTTCTTT.

V is TRBV2 and J is TRBJ2-2; 13 nucleotides line up with TRBD2. Trimming took 6 bases from V and 1 from J; bases not matched to a gene: 8. CDR3 length equals 18 residues. Germline CDR1 and CDR2: SNHLY and FYNNEI. CDR3 bases: TGTGCCAGCAGCGCAGGACTAGCGGGGGCCCTGAACACCGGGGAGCTGTTTTTT. Translation: CASSAGLAGALNTGELFF.

V gene TRBV6-5 combines with J gene TRBJ1-1; D unclear. This CDR3 has 12 amino acids. Germline V gene sequence: CDR1 MNHEY, CDR2 SVGAGI. Trimming pared 6 bases from V and 0 bases from J, leaving 5 bases between. The CDR3 here is CASRAMNTEAFF. The CDR3 DNA sequence: TGTGCCAGCAGAGCGATGAACACTGAAGCTTTCTTT.

The chain has TRBV19 and TRBJ1-6; 7 bases align to TRBD1. The CDR3 totals 14 residues. The ends lost 6 bases at V and 10 bases at J; junction bases unmatched: 9. Per the germline V gene, CDR1 is LNHDA and CDR2 is SQIVND (reference sequence). The CDR3 loop is CASSRDSSVSPLHF. The CDR3 DNA sequence: TGTGCCAGTAGCAGGGACAGCTCGGTCTCACCCCTCCACTTT.

The V call is TRBV3-1 (or the pseudogene TRBV3-2), the J call TRBJ2-5; 8 nucleotides agree with TRBD1. The germline gives CDR1 LGHDT, CDR2 YNNKEL (reference sequence). V dropped 3 bases and J dropped 2; count of bases not matched to a gene: 2. The length of the CDR3 is 14 residues. The CDR3 spells CASSQDRVQETQYF. The CDR3 DNA follows: TGTGCCAGCAGCCAGGACAGGGTTCAAGAGACCCAGTACTTC.

The V and J genes are TRBV3-1 (or the pseudogene TRBV3-2) and TRBJ2-7; D unresolved. The ends were cut back, 6 bases at V and 5 bases at J, with 14 bases in the middle. The CDR3 length is 13 residues. Germline values: CDR1 LGHDT, CDR2 YNNKEL (reference sequence). In DNA, the CDR3 is TGTGCCAGCAGTTCGACCCGCGTGGACGAGCAGTACTTC. This sequence encodes CASSSTRVDEQYF.

This chain uses TRBV30 with TRBJ2-1, with D maybe TRBD1 (6 bases). V was clipped by 2 bases and J by 10 bases, with 9 bases between them. CDR1 and CDR2 from the germline V gene are GTSNPN and SVGIG (reference sequence). The CDR3 runs 11 residues. The CDR3 sequence is CAWSQDREQFF. The CDR3 DNA sequence: TGTGCCTGGAGTCAAGACAGGGAGCAGTTCTTC.

The rearrangement joins TRBV2 to TRBJ2-7, with D perhaps matching TRBD1 or TRBD2 (6 bases each). Trimming removed 6 bases from V and 4 bases from J, with 13 bases in between. The CDR3 has 13 amino acids. In germline, CDR1 is SNHLY, CDR2 FYNNEI. CDR3: CASRTGTQYEQYF. The CDR3 nucleotides are TGTGCCAGCAGAACAGGGACTCAATACGAGCAGTACTTC.

The gene calls are TRBV28 and TRBJ1-2; D ambiguous. Germline assignment: CDR1 MDHEN and CDR2 SYDVKM. There are 14 residues in the CDR3. V lost 3 bases and J lost 4, with 12 bases in between. The CDR3 DNA reads TGTGCCAGCAGTTTCGGCGGATCTGGCTATGGCTACACCTTC. Encoded protein: CASSFGGSGYGYTF.

The V and J genes are TRBV3-1 (or the pseudogene TRBV3-2) and TRBJ1-4; 10 positions agree with TRBD1. CDR3 length: 20 residues. J lost 0 bases, V lost 3 bases, and 13 bases had no gene match. Germline V CDR1 and CDR2: LGHDT, YNNKEL (reference sequence). CDR3 amino acids: CASSQAPGTGAYATNEKLFF. CDR3 nucleotides: TGTGCCAGCAGCCAGGCTCCCGGGACAGGGGCCTATGCAACTAATGAAAAACTGTTTTTT.

This chain connects TRBV12-3 or TRBV12-4 to TRBJ2-4, with D perhaps TRBD1 (6 bases). Trimming cost V 5 bases and J 8 bases, with 13 bases left between them. The CDR3 consists of 13 residues. CDR3 nucleotide sequence: TGTGCCAGCAGTCCAGGACAGTGGGACATTCAGTACTTC. It translates to CASSPGQWDIQYF.

The chain links TRBV7-2 to TRBJ2-5; TRBD2 is a possible D gene (7 bases). The CDR3 covers 15 residues. V lost 2 bases, J lost 5 bases, and 15 bases lay in between. Germline CDR1 reads SGHTA; CDR2 reads FQGNSA. The CDR3 protein is CASSLFGGAGETQYF. CDR3 nucleotide sequence: TGTGCCAGCAGCTTATTTGGGGGGGCTGGGGAGACCCAGTACTTC.

The chain couples TRBV6-2 or TRBV6-3 to TRBJ1-2; TRBD1 might be the D (6 bases). The V gene lost 5 bases and the J gene lost 7 bases, with 17 bases spanning the gap. Germline V gives CDR1 MNHEY, CDR2 SVGEGT. CDR3 length equals 14 residues. CDR3 DNA sequence: TGTGCCAGCAGTCCGAGGACAGAATCTGGTGGCTACACCTTC. This translates into CASSPRTESGGYTF.

The V and J genes are TRBV9 and TRBJ2-2; 16 positions agree with TRBD2. Germline V gives CDR1 SGDLS, CDR2 YYNGEE. Unmatched junction bases numbered 4, after V lost 3 bases and J lost 5 bases. The CDR3 is 17 residues long. CDR3 nucleotide sequence: TGTGCCAGCAGCGCGGGACTAGCGGGGGGGAGGACCGGGGAGCTGTTTTTT. This codes for CASSAGLAGGRTGELFF. The complete variable domain, with remaining parts taken from reference TRBV9 and TRBJ2-2, reads DSGVTQTPKHLITATGQRVTLRCSPRSGDLSVYWYQQSLDQGLQFLIQYYNGEERAKGNILERFSAQQFPDLHSELNLSSLELGDSALYFCASSAGLAGGRTGELFFGEGSRLTVL.

The rearrangement links TRBV3-1 (or the pseudogene TRBV3-2) to TRBJ1-1; D not certain. Germline V lookup: CDR1 LGHDT, CDR2 YNNKEL (reference sequence). The CDR3 consists of 13 residues. The V end was cut by 4 bases, the J end by 0 bases, with 6 bases between. In DNA, the CDR3 is TGTGCCAGCAGCCTTATGGTGAACACTGAAGCTTTCTTT. Translated: CASSLMVNTEAFF.

The V and J genes are TRBV27 and TRBJ2-2, with D uncertain. Germline V gene lookup returns CDR1 MNHEY and CDR2 SMNVEV (reference sequence). V was trimmed by 3 bases and J by 5 bases, leaving 4 bases between them. The CDR3 spans 12 residues. The CDR3 protein is CASSFGTGELFF. DNA for the CDR3: TGTGCCAGCAGTTTTGGTACCGGGGAGCTGTTTTTT.

The chain has TRBV7-9 and TRBJ2-7, with 9 bases fitting TRBD1. Germline-derived CDR1 and CDR2 are SEHNR and FQNEAQ (reference sequence). This CDR3 region has 18 residues. The V and J ends lost 1 base and 1 base, in that order; junction bases with no gene match: 11. The CDR3 nucleotides are TGTGCCAGCAGCTTAGTGGCTGGTGGACAGGGGAGTTCCTACGAGCAGTACTTC. Translation: CASSLVAGGQGSSYEQYF.

The gene calls are TRBV18 and TRBJ1-2, with D perhaps matching TRBD1 (5 bases). V lost 11 bases, J lost 8 bases, and 18 bases lay in between. Germline lookup yields CDR1 KGHSH and CDR2 LQKENI. The CDR3 covers 12 residues. In DNA form, the CDR3 reads TGTGCCGGATCCTTCGGGGGTCAAGGCTACACCTTC. This translates into CAGSFGGQGYTF.

This chain links TRBV18 with TRBJ2-1; TRBD1 might be the D (6 bases). Trimming cost V 6 bases and J 10 bases, with 19 bases left between them. The CDR3 runs to 14 residues. The germline V gene encodes CDR1 KGHSH and CDR2 LQKENI. For the CDR3, the DNA is TGTGCCAGCTCTCCGACAGGAGCTCTGGAGGAGCAGTTCTTC. It translates to CASSPTGALEEQFF.

This clone was seen only a few times. This chain uses TRBV5-1 with TRBJ2-7; TRBD1 aligns across 9 bases. V shed 2 bases and J 5 bases; nucleotides not matched to a gene: 5. CDR3 size: 14 residues. Germline lookup yields CDR1 SGHRS and CDR2 YFSETQ. The CDR3 nucleotides are TGCGCCAGCAGCTTTTTACAGGGGGCTAACGAGCAGTACTTC. Translated, it gives CASSFLQGANEQYF.

The J gene is TRBJ1-5, the V gene TRBV5-6; perhaps TRBD1 as D (6 bases). The germline V and J ends were trimmed by 0 bases and 1 base, with 11 bases remaining between them. This CDR3 is 16 amino acids long. Germline CDR1 reads SGHDT; CDR2 reads YYEEEE. The CDR3 sequence is CASSLGGRLSNQPQHF. The CDR3 DNA sequence: TGTGCCAGCAGCTTGGGGGGGCGCTTAAGCAATCAGCCCCAGCATTTT.